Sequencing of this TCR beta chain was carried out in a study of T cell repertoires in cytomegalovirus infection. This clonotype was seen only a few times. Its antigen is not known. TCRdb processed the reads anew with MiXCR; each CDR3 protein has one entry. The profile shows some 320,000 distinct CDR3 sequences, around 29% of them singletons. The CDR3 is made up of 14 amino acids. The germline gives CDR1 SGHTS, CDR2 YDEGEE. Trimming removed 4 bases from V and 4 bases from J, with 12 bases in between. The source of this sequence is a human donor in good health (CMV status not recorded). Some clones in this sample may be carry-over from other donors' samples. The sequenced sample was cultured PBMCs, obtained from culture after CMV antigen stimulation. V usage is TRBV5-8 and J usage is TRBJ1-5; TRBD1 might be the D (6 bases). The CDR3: CASSLQGMNQPQHF. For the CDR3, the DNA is TGTGCCAGCAGCCTGCAGGGGATGAATCAGCCCCAGCATTTT.